This T cell receptor beta chain was found in a study of blood T cells in healthy people across ages. Study-wide results and limits: Estimates based on one million T cells were treated as lower bounds.

The authors drew approximately 10 milliliters of peripheral blood from each donor. The use of a sample-barcoded 5' primer and a J-beta primer mix characterized a second PCR of roughly 6 to 11 cycles. TCRdb processed the 5' RACE reads anew with MiXCR; each CDR3 protein has one entry. The table includes about 1.6 million distinct CDR3 sequences, about 35% detected once. Unmatched junction bases numbered 12, after V lost 4 bases and J lost 2 bases. The CDR3 extends over 16 amino acids. From germline, CDR1 is SQVTM and CDR2 ANQGSEA. To note about this clonotype: The antigen is undetermined.

Sequencing was done on a sample of blood. This sequence joins TRBV29-1 and TRBJ1-2; the match to TRBD1 covers 8 bases. This TCR was recovered from a woman in her 30s in good health. CDR3 region: CSVGESRTGNNYGYTF. Here the CDR3 DNA reads TGCAGCGTTGGGGAGTCTCGGACAGGGAACAACTATGGCTACACCTTC.